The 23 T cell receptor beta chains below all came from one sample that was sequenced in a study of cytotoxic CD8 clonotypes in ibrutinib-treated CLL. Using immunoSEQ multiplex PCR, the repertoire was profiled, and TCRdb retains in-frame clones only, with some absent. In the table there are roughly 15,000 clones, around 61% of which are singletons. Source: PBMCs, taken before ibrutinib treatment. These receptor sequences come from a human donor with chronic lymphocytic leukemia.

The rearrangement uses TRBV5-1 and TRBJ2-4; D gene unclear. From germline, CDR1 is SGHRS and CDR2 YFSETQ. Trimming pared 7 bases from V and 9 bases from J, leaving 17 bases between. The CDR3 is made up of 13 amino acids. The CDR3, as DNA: TGCGCCAGCGCCTATACGGAGTCAACCATTCAGTACTTC. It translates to CASAYTESTIQYF.

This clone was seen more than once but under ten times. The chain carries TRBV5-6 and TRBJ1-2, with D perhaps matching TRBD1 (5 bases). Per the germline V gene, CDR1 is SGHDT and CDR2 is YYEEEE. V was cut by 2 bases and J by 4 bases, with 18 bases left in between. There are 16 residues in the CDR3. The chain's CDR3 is CASSLPGTGALYGYTF. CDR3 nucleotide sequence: TGTGCCAGCAGCTTACCCGGGACCGGCGCCCTCTATGGCTACACCTTC.

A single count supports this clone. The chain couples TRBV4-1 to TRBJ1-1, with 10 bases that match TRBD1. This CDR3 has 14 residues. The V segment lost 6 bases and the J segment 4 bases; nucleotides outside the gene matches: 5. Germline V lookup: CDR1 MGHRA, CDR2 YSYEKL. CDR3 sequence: CASRRGTGATEAFF. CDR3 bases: TGCGCCAGCAGACGTGGGACAGGGGCCACTGAAGCTTTCTTT.

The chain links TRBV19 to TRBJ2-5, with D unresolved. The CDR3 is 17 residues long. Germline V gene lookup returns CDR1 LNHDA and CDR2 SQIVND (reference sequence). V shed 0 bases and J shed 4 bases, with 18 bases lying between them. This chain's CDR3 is CASSIDPLGYGRETQYF. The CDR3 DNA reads TGTGCCAGTAGTATAGATCCGTTGGGATATGGGCGAGAGACCCAGTACTTC.

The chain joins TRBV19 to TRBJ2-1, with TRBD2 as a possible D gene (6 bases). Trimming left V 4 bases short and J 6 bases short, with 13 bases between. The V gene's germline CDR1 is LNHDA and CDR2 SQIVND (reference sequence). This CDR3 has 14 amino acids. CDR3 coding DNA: TGTGCCAGTAGTAGGTCGGGAGCCCGCAATGAGCAGTTCTTC. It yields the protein CASSRSGARNEQFF.

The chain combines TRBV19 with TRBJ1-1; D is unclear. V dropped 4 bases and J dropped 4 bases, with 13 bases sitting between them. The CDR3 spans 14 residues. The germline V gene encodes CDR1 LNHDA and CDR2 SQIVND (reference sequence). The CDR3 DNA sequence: TGTGCCAGTAGTACAGCCGCGAGGAGCACTGAAGCTTTCTTT. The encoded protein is CASSTAARSTEAFF. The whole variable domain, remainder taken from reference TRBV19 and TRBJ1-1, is DGGITQSPKYLFRKEGQNVTLSCEQNLNHDAMYWYRQDPGQGLRLIYYSQIVNDFQKGDIAEGYSVSREKKESFPLTVTSAQKNPTAFYLCASSTAARSTEAFFGQGTRLTVV.

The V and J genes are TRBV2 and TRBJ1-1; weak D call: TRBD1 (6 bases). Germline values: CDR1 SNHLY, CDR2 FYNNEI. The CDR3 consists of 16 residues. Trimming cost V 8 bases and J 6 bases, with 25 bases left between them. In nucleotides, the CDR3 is TGTGCCAGCGAAACAGGGTCCCCGGGGGCCACAGCTGAAGCTTTCTTT. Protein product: CASETGSPGATAEAFF. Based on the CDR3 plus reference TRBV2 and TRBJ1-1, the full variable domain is EPEVTQTPSHQVTQMGQEVILRCVPISNHLYFYWYRQILGQKVEFLVSFYNNEISEKSEIFDDQFSVERPDGSNFTLKIRSTKLEDSAMYFCASETGSPGATAEAFFGQGTRLTVV.

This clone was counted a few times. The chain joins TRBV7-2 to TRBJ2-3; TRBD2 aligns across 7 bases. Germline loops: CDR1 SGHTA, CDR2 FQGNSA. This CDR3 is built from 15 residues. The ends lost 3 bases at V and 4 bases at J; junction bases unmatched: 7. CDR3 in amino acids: CASSFKAGSADTQYF. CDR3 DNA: TGTGCCAGCAGCTTCAAAGCGGGATCAGCAGATACGCAGTATTTT.

The DNA of the CDR3 is TGTGCCAGCAGTCGAGGGGGAGGGGTGCCTCCAAGAACCGGGGAGCTGTTTTTT. Its translation is CASSRGGGVPPRTGELFF. The J gene is TRBJ2-2, the V gene TRBV7-9; tentative D call: TRBD2 (7 bases). V was cut by 6 bases and J by 5 bases, with 25 bases left in between. The CDR3 contains 18 residues. The germline V gene encodes CDR1 SEHNR and CDR2 FQNEAQ (reference sequence).

CDR3 DNA sequence: TGTGCCAGCAGCTTAACTACGCTAAGTGGGTTCTTC. It yields the protein CASSLTTLSGFF. The V gene is TRBV7-9, the J gene TRBJ2-1, with D unresolved. The length of the CDR3 is 12 residues. Per germline, CDR1 SEHNR and CDR2 FQNEAQ (reference sequence). V lost 2 bases to trimming and J lost 15 bases, with 14 bases between them.

The CDR3 coding sequence is TGTGCCAGCTCACACCCAGGGGGCAGGAGTCATGAGCAGTTCTTC. Its translation: CASSHPGGRSHEQFF. The gene calls are TRBV18 and TRBJ2-1; TRBD1 matches at 8 bases. Per the germline V gene, CDR1 is KGHSH and CDR2 is LQKENI. After removal of 4 bases from V and 8 bases from J, the junction contained 10 bases not matched to a gene. The CDR3 contains 15 residues.

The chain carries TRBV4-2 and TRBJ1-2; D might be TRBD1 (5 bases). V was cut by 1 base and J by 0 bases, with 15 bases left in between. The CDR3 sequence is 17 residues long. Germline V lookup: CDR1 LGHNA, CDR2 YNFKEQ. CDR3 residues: CASSQGGKSIANYGYTF. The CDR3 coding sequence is TGTGCCAGCAGCCAAGGGGGGAAGTCGATAGCTAACTATGGCTACACCTTC.

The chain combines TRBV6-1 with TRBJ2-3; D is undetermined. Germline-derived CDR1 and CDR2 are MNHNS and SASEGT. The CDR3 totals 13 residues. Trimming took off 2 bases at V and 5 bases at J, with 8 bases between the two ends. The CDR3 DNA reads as TGTGCCAGCAGTGAATTAGGGCAAGATACGCAGTATTTT. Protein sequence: CASSELGQDTQYF.

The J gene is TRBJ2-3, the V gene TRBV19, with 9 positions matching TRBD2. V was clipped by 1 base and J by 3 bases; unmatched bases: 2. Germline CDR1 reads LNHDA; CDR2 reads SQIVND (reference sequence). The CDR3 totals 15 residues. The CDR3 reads CASSIGLAATDTQYF. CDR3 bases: TGTGCCAGTAGTATAGGACTAGCGGCGACAGATACGCAGTATTTT.

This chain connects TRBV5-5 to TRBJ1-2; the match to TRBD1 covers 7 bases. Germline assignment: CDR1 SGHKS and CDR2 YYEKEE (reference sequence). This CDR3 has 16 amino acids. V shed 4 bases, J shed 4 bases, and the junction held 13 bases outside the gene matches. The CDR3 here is CASSPGPGTEIYGYTF. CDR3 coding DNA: TGTGCCAGCAGCCCGGGTCCCGGGACAGAAATCTATGGCTACACCTTC. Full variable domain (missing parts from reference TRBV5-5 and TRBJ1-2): DAGVTQSPTHLIKTRGQQVTLRCSPISGHKSVSWYQQVLGQGPQFIFQYYEKEERGRGNFPDRFSARQFPNYSSELNVNALLLGDSALYLCASSPGPGTEIYGYTFGSGTRLTVV.

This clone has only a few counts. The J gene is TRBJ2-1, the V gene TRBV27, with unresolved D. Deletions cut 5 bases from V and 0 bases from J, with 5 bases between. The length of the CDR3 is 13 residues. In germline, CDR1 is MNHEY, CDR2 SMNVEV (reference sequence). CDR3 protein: CASSQFSYNEQFF. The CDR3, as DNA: TGTGCCAGCAGTCAGTTCTCCTACAATGAGCAGTTCTTC.

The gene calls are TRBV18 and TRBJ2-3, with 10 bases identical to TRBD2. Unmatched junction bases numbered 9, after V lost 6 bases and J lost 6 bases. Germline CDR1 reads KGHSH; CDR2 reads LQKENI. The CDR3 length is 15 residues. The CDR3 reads CASSLSGGAWDTQYF. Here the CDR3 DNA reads TGTGCCAGCTCCCTGAGCGGGGGGGCATGGGATACGCAGTATTTT.

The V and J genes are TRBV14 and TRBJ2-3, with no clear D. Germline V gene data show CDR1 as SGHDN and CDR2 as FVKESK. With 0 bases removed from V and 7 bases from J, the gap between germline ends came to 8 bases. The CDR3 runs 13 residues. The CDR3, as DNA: TGTGCCAGCAGCCAAGAGCTAGTACATACGCAGTATTTT. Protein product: CASSQELVHTQYF.

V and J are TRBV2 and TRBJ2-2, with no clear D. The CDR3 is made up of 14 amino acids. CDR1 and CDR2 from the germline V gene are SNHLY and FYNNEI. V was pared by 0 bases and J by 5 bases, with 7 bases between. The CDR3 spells CASSEALRTGELFF. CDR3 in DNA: TGTGCCAGCAGTGAAGCGCTTCGGACCGGGGAGCTGTTTTTT.

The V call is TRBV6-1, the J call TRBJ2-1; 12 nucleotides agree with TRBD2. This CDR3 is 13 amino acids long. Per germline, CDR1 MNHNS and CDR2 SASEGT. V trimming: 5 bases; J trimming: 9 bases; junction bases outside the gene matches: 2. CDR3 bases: TGTGCCAGCAGTCTAGCGGGAGGGACTGAGCAGTTCTTC. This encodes CASSLAGGTEQFF.

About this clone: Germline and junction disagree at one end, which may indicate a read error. The CDR3 DNA reads TGCAGTGCTGAATTACAGAGTGAGATTTTT. Protein product: CSAELQSEIF. The rearrangement uses TRBV20-1 and TRBJ1-4; D uncertain. The CDR3 has 10 residues. From germline, CDR1 is DFQATT and CDR2 SNEGSKA (reference sequence).

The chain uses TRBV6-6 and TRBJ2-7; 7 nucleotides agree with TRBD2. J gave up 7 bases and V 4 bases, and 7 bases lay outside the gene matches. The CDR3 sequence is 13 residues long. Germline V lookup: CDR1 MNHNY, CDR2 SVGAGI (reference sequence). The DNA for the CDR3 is TGTGCCAGCAGTTCGGGGGGATTAGGGGAGCAGTACGTC. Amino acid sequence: CASSSGGLGEQYV.

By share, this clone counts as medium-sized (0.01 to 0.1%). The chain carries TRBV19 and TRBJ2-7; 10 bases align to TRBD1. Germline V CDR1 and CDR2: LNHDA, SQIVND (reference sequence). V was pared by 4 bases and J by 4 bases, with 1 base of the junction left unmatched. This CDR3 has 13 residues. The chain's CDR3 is CASSKGQGYEQYF. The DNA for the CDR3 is TGTGCCAGTAGTAAGGGACAGGGGTACGAGCAGTACTTC.